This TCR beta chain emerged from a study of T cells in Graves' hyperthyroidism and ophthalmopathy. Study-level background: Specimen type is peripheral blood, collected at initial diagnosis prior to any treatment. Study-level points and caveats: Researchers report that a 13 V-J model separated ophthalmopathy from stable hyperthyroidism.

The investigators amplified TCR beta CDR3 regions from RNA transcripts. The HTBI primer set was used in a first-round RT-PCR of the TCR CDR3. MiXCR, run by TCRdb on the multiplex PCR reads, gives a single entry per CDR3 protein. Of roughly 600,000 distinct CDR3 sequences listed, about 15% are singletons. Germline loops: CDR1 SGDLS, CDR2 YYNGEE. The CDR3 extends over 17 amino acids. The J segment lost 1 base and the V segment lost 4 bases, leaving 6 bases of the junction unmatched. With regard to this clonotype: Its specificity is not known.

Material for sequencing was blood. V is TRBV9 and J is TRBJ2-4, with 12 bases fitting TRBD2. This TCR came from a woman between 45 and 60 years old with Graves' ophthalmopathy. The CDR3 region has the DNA TGTGCCAGCAGCCCGACTAGCGGGAGTACGGCCAAAAACATTCAGTACTTC. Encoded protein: CASSPTSGSTAKNIQYF.